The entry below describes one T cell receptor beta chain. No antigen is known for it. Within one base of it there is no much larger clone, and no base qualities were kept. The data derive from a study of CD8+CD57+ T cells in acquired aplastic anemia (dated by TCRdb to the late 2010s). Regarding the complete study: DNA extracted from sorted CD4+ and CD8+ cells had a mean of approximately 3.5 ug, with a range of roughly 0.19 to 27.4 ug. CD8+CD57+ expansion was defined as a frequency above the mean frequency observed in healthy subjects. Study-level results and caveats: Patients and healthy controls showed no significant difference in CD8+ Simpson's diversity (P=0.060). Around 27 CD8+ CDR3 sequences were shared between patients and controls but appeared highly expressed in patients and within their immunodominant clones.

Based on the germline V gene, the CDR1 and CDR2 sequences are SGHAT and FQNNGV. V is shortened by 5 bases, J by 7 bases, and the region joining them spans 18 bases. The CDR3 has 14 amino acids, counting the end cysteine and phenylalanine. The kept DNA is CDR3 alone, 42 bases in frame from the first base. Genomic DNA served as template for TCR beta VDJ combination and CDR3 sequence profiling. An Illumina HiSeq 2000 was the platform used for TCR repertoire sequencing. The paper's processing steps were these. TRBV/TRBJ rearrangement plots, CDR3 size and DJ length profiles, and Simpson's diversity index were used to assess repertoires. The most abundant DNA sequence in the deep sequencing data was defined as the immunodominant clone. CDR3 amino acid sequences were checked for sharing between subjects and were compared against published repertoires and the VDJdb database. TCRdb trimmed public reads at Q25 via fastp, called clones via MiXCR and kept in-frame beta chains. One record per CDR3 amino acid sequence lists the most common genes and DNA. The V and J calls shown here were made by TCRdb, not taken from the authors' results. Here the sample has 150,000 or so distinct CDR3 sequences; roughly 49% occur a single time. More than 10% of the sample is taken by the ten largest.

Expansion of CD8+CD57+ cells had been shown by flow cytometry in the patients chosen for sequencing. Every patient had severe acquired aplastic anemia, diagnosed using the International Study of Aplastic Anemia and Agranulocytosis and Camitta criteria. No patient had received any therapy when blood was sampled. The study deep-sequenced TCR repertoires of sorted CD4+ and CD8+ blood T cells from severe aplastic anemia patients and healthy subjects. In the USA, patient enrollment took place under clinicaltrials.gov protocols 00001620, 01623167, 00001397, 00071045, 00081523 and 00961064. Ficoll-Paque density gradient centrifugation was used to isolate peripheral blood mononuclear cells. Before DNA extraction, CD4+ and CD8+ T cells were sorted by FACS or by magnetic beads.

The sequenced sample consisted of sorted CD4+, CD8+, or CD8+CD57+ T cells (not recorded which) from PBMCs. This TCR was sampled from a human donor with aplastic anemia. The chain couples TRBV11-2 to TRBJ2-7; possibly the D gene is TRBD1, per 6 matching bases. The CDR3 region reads CASSTLTGYGEQYF. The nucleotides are TGTGCCAGCAGCACCCTGACAGGATATGGTGAGCAGTACTTC. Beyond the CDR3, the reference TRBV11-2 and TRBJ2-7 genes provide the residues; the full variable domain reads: EAGVAQSPRYKIIEKRQSVAFWCNPISGHATLYWYQQILGQGPKLLIQFQNNGVVDDSQLPKDRFSAERLKGVDSTLKIQPAKLEDSAVYLCASSTLTGYGEQYFGPGTRLTVT.